This T cell receptor (beta chain) was captured in a study of post-analysis software for immune sequencing data. Whole-study context: The courses of disease that were included comprised relapsing-remitting, secondary progressive and progressive-relapsing multiple sclerosis. The study, taken as a whole, reports: Roughly five TRBV segments were significantly more frequent in patients than in controls. TRBV5-6, TRBV5-1 and TRBV20-1 were among these segments. Multiple sclerosis was associated with a significant reduction in normalized Chao1 diversity relative to controls. Pronounced co-clustering by F measure was evident among identically batched samples.

Germline V gives CDR1 SEHNR, CDR2 FQNEAQ (reference sequence). CDR3 length: 16 residues. cDNA libraries of TCR beta carried unique molecular identifiers. A population of roughly 0.85 to 11 million T cells gave rise to approximately 500,000 cDNA molecules. Via MiXCR, TCRdb re-called the PCR reads, giving one row per CDR3 protein. This sample has 800,000 to 950,000 distinct CDR3 sequences, with approximately 57% found just once. Remarks on this clonotype: Its target is unknown.

The rearrangement joins TRBV7-9 to TRBJ2-4, with 8 nucleotides matching TRBD1. Judging by the DNA end, TRBJ2-5 fits better; the J call may be wrong. The sequencing input was blood. The TCR sequence derives from a girl aged 5 to 17 with multiple sclerosis. DNA of the CDR3: TGTGCCAGCAGTCCACTCGGGACAGGTTCAGGAGAGACCCAGTACTTC. This sequence encodes CASSPLGTGSGETQYF.